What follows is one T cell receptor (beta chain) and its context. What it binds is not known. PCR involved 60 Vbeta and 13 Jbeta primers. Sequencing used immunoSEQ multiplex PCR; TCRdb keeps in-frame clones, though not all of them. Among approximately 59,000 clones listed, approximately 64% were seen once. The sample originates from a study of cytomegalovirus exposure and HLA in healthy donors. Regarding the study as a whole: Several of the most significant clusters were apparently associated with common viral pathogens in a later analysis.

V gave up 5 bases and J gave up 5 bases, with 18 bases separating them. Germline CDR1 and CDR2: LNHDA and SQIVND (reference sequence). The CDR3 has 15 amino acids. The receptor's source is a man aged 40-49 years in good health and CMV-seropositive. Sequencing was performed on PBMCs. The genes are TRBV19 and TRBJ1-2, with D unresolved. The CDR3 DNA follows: TGTGCCAGTAGTCCTCGAACGGAGGTCAGTTATGGCTACACCTTC. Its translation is CASSPRTEVSYGYTF.